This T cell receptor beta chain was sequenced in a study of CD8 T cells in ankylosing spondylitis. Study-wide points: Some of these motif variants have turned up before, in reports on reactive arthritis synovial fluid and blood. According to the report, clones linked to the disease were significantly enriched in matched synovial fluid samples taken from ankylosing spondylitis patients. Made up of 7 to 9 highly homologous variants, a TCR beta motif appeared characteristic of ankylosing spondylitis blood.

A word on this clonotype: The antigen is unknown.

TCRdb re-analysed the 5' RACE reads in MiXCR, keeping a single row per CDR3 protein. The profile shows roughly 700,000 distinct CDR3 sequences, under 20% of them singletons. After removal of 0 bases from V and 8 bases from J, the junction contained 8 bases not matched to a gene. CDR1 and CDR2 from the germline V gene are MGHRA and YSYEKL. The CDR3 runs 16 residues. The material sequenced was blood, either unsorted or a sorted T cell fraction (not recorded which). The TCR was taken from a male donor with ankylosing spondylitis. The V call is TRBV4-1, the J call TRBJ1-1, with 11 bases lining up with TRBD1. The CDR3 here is CASSQDLGQGAAEAFF. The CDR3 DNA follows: TGCGCCAGCAGCCAAGATCTCGGACAGGGGGCCGCCGAAGCTTTCTTT.